A few counts support the clone carrying this T cell receptor beta chain. The data are from a study of blood T cell repertoires in COVID-19. Turning to the study itself: Researchers got acute and convalescent COVID-19 samples from the United States, Italy and Spain. Nucleic acid was either cDNA or gDNA, and it came from T cells, B-cell-depleted T cells, or PBMCs.

Trimming left V 6 bases short and J 0 bases short, with 14 bases between. Germline loops: CDR1 KGHDR, CDR2 SFDVKD. This CDR3 spans 16 amino acids. Patients from Seattle were sampled longitudinally, starting during active infection. Clones were read by immunoSEQ multiplex PCR, and TCRdb kept only the in-frame ones, dropping some. The repertoire holds around 330,000 clones, with 70% to 90% as singletons. Sequenced sample: peripheral blood. The source is a woman in her twenties or thirties with COVID-19, enrolled during active disease. V gene TRBV24-1 combines with J gene TRBJ2-1, with a tentative D call TRBD1 (6 bases). CDR3: CATSIGGSSSYNEQFF. CDR3 bases: TGTGCCACCAGTATAGGGGGTTCTAGCTCCTACAATGAGCAGTTCTTC.